This T cell receptor beta chain was sequenced for a study of vaccination and CD4 T cells after COVID-19 (dated by TCRdb to about 2022). Regarding the complete study: Convalescent patients had a positive SARS-CoV-2 result on nasal swab PCR, and of these patients, 8 or 9 had mild disease and one had severe disease. In the convalescent cohort there were six males and four females, among whom were two Hispanic individuals, seven Caucasians, two Asians and one multiracial person. Participants received two doses of either the Pfizer-BioNTech BNT162b2 vaccine (n=8) or the Moderna mRNA-1273 vaccine (n=2). Post-COVID blood samples from convalescent patients were collected a median of around 110 days after diagnosis, with a range of roughly 30 to 170 days. The time from the second vaccine dose to post-vaccine blood sampling had a median of 72 days and ranged from about 13 to 250 days. The cultures were stimulated with overlapping spike peptide pools from SARS-CoV-2 and from the common cold coronaviruses HCoV-NL63, HCoV-OC43 and HCoV-229E. Control cultures used a CEFX viral epitope pool as positive control, an HIV-1 Nef peptide pool as negative control, or no peptide. The spike-specific CD4+ TCR repertoire was compared before and after mRNA vaccination in over 9 COVID-19 convalescent patients and a handful of infection-naive healthy vaccine recipients.

Libraries were made using PCR. TCR sequencing of DNA from cultured CD4+ T cells used the Oncomine TCR Beta short-read assay at the Johns Hopkins FTIC core. The QIAamp micro DNA kit was used to extract genomic DNA from the cultured CD4+ T cells. The Oncomine TCR Beta libraries from cultured CD4+ T cells were pooled using unique dual indexes and then sequenced on an Illumina iSeq 100. In the original analysis: Non-productive sequences were removed, and CDR3s that did not start with C, did not end with F or W, or were shorter than 7 amino acids were discarded. The MANAFEST web application identified antigen-specific clonotypes by comparing peptide-stimulated wells against reference wells and other culture wells. An FDR below 0.05, an odds ratio above 5, and a productive frequency above 0.1% in at least two of three replicate wells were required for clones to be considered positive. Clonotypes that were significantly expanded in both SARS-CoV-2 spike wells and at least one common cold coronavirus spike condition were defined as cross-reactive. Levenshtein distances (stringdist) and unrooted phylogenetic trees (ape) in R version 3.6.1 were used to assess CDR3 homology. TCRdb itself trimmed the public reads at Q25 with fastp, ran MiXCR and retained productive beta chains. Each record represents a unique CDR3 protein, reported with the most common genes and DNA among its rows. What appears here as the V and J calls and clone size reflects TCRdb's work, not the paper's. Counted in this sample were 9,500 to 15,000 distinct CDR3 sequences; roughly half of them appeared once. The top ten hold roughly 15% of the sample.

Including the terminal cysteine and phenylalanine, the CDR3 comprises 15 residues. Solely the CDR3 DNA is kept, with 45 bases framed from the first base. The germline V gene specifies MNHNS as CDR1 and SASEGT as CDR2. On this clonotype: Its antigen is unknown. An end of the junction does not agree with germline; a read error may underlie this.

Results and caveats for the whole study, not just this receptor: The median number of SARS-CoV-2-reactive clonotypes rose from 21 after infection to a few dozen after vaccination, but the change was not significant. The number of convalescent patients in the study was relatively small, and the study did not examine early timepoints following natural infection. In convalescent patients, a median approximately 90% of post-vaccine SARS-CoV-2-reactive clones were detected only after vaccination, suggesting vaccine-specific priming. In convalescent patients, nearly all vaccine-specific clones (304 of 307) were found to be mono-reactive for SARS-CoV-2 spike rather than cross-reactive with common cold coronaviruses.

The treatment or condition label here, explained by the study, means: roughly ten-day PBMC culture with coronavirus spike peptide pools or control peptides (ViraFEST assay). To expand antigen-specific T cells with peptide pools and then pick out the expanded clonotypes through TCR sequencing, the study relied on the ViraFEST assay. Positive SARS-CoV-2 PCR tests in the convalescent patients dated from March to December 2020, before Alpha, Beta and Delta variants emerged in the United States. PBMCs were cultured at 1.5 million to 2.5 million per well in IMDM supplemented with about 5% human AB serum and around 9.5 IU/ml IL-2, with 9.5 to 10 ug/ml peptide pools added. Half of the culture medium was replaced with fresh IL-2-containing medium on days 3 and 7. After about 11 days of culture, CD4+ T cells were isolated by negative selection using the EasySep CD4+ T cell isolation kit. Ficoll-Paque Plus gradient centrifugation was used to isolate PBMCs from whole blood, and the isolated PBMCs were then either used fresh or cryopreserved at -140C. Culture conditions were generally each tested in triplicate wells.

This TCR was recovered from a human donor with COVID-19. Sequencing used cultured CD4+ T cells from blood, obtained after SARS-CoV-2 vaccination. The V gene is TRBV6-1 and the J gene is TRBJ2-1, and TRBD2 matches 11 of the central bases. The CDR3 reads CASREGLAGPNEQFF. The DNA sequence is as follows: TGTGCCAGCAGGGAAGGACTAGCGGGCCCCAATGAGCAGTTCTTC.